This T cell receptor beta chain was sequenced in a study of CXCR3-negative and CXCR3-positive naive CD8 T cells. For this clonotype: Its antigen is unknown.

The method, 5' RACE with UMI labels, was used to prepare the TRB cDNA libraries. Using the 5' RACE reads, TCRdb records one entry per CDR3 protein without DNA. The record lists approximately 56,000 distinct CDR3 sequences, of which the ten most abundant hold about 1.6%. General study points: In CXCR3-positive naive cells, the TRB CDR3s were more hydrophobic than in CXCR3-negative naive cells. Comparably high diversity marked both naive subsets, whereas memory CD8+ cells had much lower diversity.

In germline, CDR1 is MDHEN, CDR2 SYDVKM. The CDR3 contains 16 residues. CD45RO-CCR7+CD27+CD95- cells counted as naive CD8+ T cells. The source material was naive CXCR3- CD8+ T cells from blood. Noted subset: CD45RO-CCR7+CD27+CD95- naive CD8+ T cells lacking CXCR3 (TNR3-). The chain couples TRBV28 to TRBJ2-3; with no DNA, the TCRdb D assignment of TRBD2 cannot be verified. The sequence came from a human donor in good health. Some clones in this sample may be carry-over from other donors' samples. The CDR3 spells CASSSLWGSSTDTQYF.